This T cell receptor beta chain was identified during a study of cytomegalovirus exposure and HLA in healthy donors. Study background: From HLA-typed donors, an early data release held about 85 million unique TCRs.

PCR was performed using 60 Vbeta and 13 Jbeta primers. The table came from immunoSEQ multiplex PCR; TCRdb's copy has only in-frame clones and leaves some out. Recorded for this sample: approximately 110,000 clones. Remarks on this clone: Its matching antigen is unknown.

Donors were nominally healthy when sampled, though unrecorded immune exposures were likely. General study results and limits: TCR beta V- and J-gene trimming was later associated with a missense DCLRE1C variant. Available immune exposure information was restricted to CMV serostatus only.

Sample: PBMCs. The TCR was taken from a young man in good health and CMV-seronegative.

The CDR3 DNA sequence: TGTGCCAGCAGTCAGACAGGGTACGAGCAGTACTTC. It yields the protein CASSQTGYEQYF. V usage is TRBV6-6 and J usage is TRBJ2-7; 7 nucleotides line up with TRBD1. J lost 4 bases, V lost 5 bases, and 2 bases had no gene match. CDR1 is MNHNY and CDR2 is SVGAGI in the germline V gene (reference sequence). This CDR3 region has 12 residues.